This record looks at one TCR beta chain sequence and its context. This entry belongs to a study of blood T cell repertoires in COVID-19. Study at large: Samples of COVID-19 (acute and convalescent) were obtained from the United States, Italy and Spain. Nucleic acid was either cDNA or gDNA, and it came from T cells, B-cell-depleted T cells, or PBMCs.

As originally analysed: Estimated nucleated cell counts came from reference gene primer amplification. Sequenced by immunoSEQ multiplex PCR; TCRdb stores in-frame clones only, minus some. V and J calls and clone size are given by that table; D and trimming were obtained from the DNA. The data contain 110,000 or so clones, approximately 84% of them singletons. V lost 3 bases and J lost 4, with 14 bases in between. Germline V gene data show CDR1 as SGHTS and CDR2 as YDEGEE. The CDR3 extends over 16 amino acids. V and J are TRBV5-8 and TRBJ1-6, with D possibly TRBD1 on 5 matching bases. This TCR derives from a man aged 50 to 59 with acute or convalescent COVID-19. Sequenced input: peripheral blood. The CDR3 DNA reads TGTGCCAGCAGCTCCGGGGATGGGGGGTATAATTCACCCCTCCACTTT. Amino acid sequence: CASSSGDGGYNSPLHF.